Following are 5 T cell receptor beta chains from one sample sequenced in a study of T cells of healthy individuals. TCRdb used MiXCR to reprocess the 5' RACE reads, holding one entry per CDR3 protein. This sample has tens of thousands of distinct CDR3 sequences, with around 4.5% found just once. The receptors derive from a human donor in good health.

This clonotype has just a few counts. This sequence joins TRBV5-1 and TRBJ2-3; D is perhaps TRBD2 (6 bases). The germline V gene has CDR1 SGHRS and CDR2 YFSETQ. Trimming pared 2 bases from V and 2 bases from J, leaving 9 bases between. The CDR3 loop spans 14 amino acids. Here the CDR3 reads CASSFTGDTDTQYF. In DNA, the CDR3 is TGCGCCAGCAGCTTCACGGGGGACACAGATACGCAGTATTTT.

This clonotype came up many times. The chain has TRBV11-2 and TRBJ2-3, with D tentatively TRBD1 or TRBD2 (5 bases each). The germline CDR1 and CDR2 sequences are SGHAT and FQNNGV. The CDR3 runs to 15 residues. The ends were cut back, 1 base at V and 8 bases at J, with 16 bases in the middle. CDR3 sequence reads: CASSLAGRDSGTQYF. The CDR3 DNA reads TGTGCCAGCAGCTTAGCTGGTCGCGACAGCGGTACGCAGTATTTT.

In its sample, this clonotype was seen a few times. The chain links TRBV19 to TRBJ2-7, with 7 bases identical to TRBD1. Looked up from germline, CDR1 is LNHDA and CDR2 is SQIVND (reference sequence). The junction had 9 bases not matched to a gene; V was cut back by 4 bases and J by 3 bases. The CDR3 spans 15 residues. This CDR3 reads CASSTRNRGNYEQYF. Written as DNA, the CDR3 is TGTGCCAGTAGTACCAGGAACAGGGGAAACTACGAGCAGTACTTC.

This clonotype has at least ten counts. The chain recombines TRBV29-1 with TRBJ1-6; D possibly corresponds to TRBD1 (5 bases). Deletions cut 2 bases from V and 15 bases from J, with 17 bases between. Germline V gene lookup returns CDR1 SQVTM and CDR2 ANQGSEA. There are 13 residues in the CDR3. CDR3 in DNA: TGCAGCGTTGAAATCCGGGACGGCCTAGGCCTCCACTTT. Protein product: CSVEIRDGLGLHF.

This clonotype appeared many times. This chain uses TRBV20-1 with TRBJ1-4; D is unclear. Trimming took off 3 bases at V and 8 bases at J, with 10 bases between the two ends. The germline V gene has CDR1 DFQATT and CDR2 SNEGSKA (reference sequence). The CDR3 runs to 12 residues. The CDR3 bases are TGCAGTGCTAGGTCCCCGGTCGAAAAACTGTTTTTT. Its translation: CSARSPVEKLFF.